The 14 T cell receptor beta chains below come from one sample, sequenced in a study of blood T cell repertoires in COVID-19 (dated by TCRdb to the early 2020s). Libraries were built with the immunoSEQ multiplex PCR assay. Here the immuneACCESS table is served through TCRdb, limited to in-frame sequences with V and J called. Missing clones are a known gap in these copies; in checked studies unresolved V genes cover under half, and the rest lacks a known reason. This sample is represented by 85,000 to 130,000 clones; about four fifths of them were singletons. The top ten clonotypes cover more than 13% of the sample. The sample consisted of peripheral blood. Receptors were obtained from a woman aged 55-69 years with acute or convalescent COVID-19.

This clone was counted a single time. The chain has TRBV2 and TRBJ1-6, with D maybe TRBD1 (6 bases). Germline CDR1 SNHLY, CDR2 FYNNEI. Trimming removed 7 bases at V and 9 bases at J, with 13 bases between. The CDR3 contains 13 residues. CDR3 loop: CASNRETSSPLHF. In DNA, the CDR3 is TGTGCCAGCAACAGGGAAACGAGTTCACCCCTCCACTTT.

The V gene is TRBV11-2, the J gene TRBJ2-3, with D tentatively TRBD1 (6 bases). The germline V and J ends were trimmed by 0 bases and 2 bases, with 9 bases remaining between them. The CDR3 contains 15 residues. Germline V gene sequence: CDR1 SGHAT, CDR2 FQNNGV. This chain's CDR3 is CASSLEWTDTDTQYF. The CDR3 DNA sequence: TGTGCCAGCAGCTTAGAGTGGACAGACACAGATACGCAGTATTTT.

The chain couples TRBV3-1 (or the pseudogene TRBV3-2) to TRBJ2-3; D might be TRBD2 (7 bases). The CDR3 sequence is 15 residues long. CDR1 and CDR2 from the germline V gene are LGHDT and YNNKEL (reference sequence). V was trimmed by 0 bases and J by 7 bases, leaving 14 bases between them. CDR3 coding DNA: TGTGCCAGCAGCCAAGACGGGGGGCGGGGTAATACGCAGTATTTT. Its translation: CASSQDGGRGNTQYF.

In this sample, this clone turned up once. The rearrangement links TRBV5-1 to TRBJ2-3, with D perhaps matching TRBD1 (6 bases). Germline CDR1 SGHRS, CDR2 YFSETQ. This CDR3 comprises 15 residues. Trimming shortened V by 0 bases and J by 3 bases, and 11 bases separated the two germline ends. The CDR3 spells CASSLGVGGTDTQYF. The CDR3 DNA is TGCGCCAGCAGCTTGGGGGTAGGGGGAACAGATACGCAGTATTTT.

The chain couples TRBV5-8 to TRBJ1-5; D not certain. Germline lookup yields CDR1 SGHTS and CDR2 YDEGEE. Trimming shortened V by 4 bases and J by 4 bases, and 21 bases separated the two germline ends. The CDR3 sequence is 17 residues long. The CDR3 loop reads CASSPRGSSHGNQPQHF. The CDR3 DNA sequence: TGTGCCAGCAGCCCCCGAGGGTCCAGTCATGGGAATCAGCCCCAGCATTTT.

The CDR3 spells CSASGTSGSLADTQYF. The CDR3 DNA is TGCAGTGCTAGTGGGACTAGCGGGAGTCTGGCAGATACGCAGTATTTT. The gene calls are TRBV20-1 and TRBJ2-3, with TRBD2 matching 14 bases. This CDR3 has 16 amino acids. V shed 3 bases, J shed 4 bases, and the junction held 6 bases outside the gene matches. Germline values: CDR1 DFQATT, CDR2 SNEGSKA (reference sequence).

The V call is TRBV7-9, the J call TRBJ2-5; no firm D call. This CDR3 is built from 12 residues. V was clipped by 3 bases and J by 3 bases, with 5 bases between them. CDR1 and CDR2 (germline): SEHNR, FQNEAQ (reference sequence). The CDR3 sequence: CASSFREETQYF. The CDR3, as DNA: TGTGCCAGCAGCTTTCGAGAAGAGACCCAGTACTTC.

This clone appeared a few times. DNA for the CDR3: TGTGCCAGCAGCTTGACAGGGGATCAGCCCCAGCATTTT. It specifies CASSLTGDQPQHF. The genes are TRBV5-5 and TRBJ1-5; 7 bases are shared with TRBD1. The V gene end was trimmed by 1 base and the J gene end by 5 bases; junction bases not matched to a gene: 0. Germline V lookup: CDR1 SGHKS, CDR2 YYEKEE (reference sequence). CDR3 length: 13 amino acids.

The V call is TRBV7-9, the J call TRBJ2-3, with TRBD1 matching over 7 bases. Germline values: CDR1 SEHNR, CDR2 FQNEAQ (reference sequence). CDR3 length equals 15 residues. The J segment lost 0 bases and the V segment lost 6 bases, leaving 6 bases of the junction unmatched. The CDR3 loop is CASSLGQASTDTQYF. The DNA for the CDR3 is TGTGCCAGCAGTCTCGGACAGGCTAGCACAGATACGCAGTATTTT. Variable domain in full (rest from reference TRBV7-9 and TRBJ2-3): DTGVSQNPRHKITKRGQNVTFRCDPISEHNRLYWYRQTLGQGPEFLTYFQNEAQLEKSRLLSDRFSAERPKGSFSTLEIQRTEQGDSAMYLCASSLGQASTDTQYFGPGTRLTVL.

This clone was seen only once. V gene TRBV11-3 combines with J gene TRBJ2-7; 11 bases fit TRBD2. Germline V gene sequence: CDR1 SGHNT, CDR2 YENEEA. The CDR3 is 15 amino acids. J lost 5 bases, V lost 5 bases, and 8 bases had no gene match. In DNA form, the CDR3 reads TGTGCCAGCAGCATAGCGGGGGGGCCGATAAACGAGCAGTACTTC. Protein: CASSIAGGPINEQYF.

This chain connects TRBV11-2 to TRBJ2-2; D is unclear. Germline loops: CDR1 SGHAT, CDR2 FQNNGV. V dropped 1 base and J dropped 7 bases, with 13 bases sitting between them. The CDR3 runs 15 residues. The DNA for the CDR3 is TGTGCCAGCAGCTTAGTTCGCACGAGTCACGGGGAGCTGTTTTTT. Amino acid sequence: CASSLVRTSHGELFF.

The rearrangement links TRBV27 to TRBJ2-7, with 8 bases matching TRBD1. CDR1 and CDR2 from the germline V gene are MNHEY and SMNVEV (reference sequence). V trimming: 6 bases; J trimming: 0 bases; junction bases outside the gene matches: 7. This CDR3 region has 15 residues. CDR3 DNA: TGTGCCAGCAGGTTTGGACAGGGAAGCTCCTACGAGCAGTACTTC. This codes for CASRFGQGSSYEQYF.

The count of this clone is one. The genes are TRBV18 and TRBJ2-3; 8 bases fit TRBD2. Germline V lookup: CDR1 KGHSH, CDR2 LQKENI. The CDR3 sequence is 15 residues long. J lost 2 bases, V lost 6 bases, and 7 bases had no gene match. The CDR3 here is CASSSLAGVTDTQYF. Written as DNA, the CDR3 is TGTGCCAGCTCGTCCCTAGCGGGCGTCACAGATACGCAGTATTTT.

This clone showed up just a few times. The rearrangement joins TRBV2 to TRBJ1-5; D is ambiguous. In germline, CDR1 is SNHLY, CDR2 FYNNEI. The CDR3 has 14 residues. Trimming removed 4 bases from V and 0 bases from J, with 7 bases in between. The CDR3: CASSAEYSNQPQHF. The CDR3 DNA is TGTGCCAGCAGTGCTGAGTATAGCAATCAGCCCCAGCATTTT.